This is a list of T cell receptor beta chains from one sample in a study of cytotoxic CD8 clonotypes in ibrutinib-treated CLL. Sequenced by immunoSEQ multiplex PCR; TCRdb stores in-frame clones only, minus some. The repertoire consists of over 65,000 clones, with about two thirds occurring once and the leading ten covering approximately 6%. The sample was PBMCs, taken after 12 months of ibrutinib treatment. The receptor set was obtained from a human donor with chronic lymphocytic leukemia. Each CDR3 is given with its conserved first and last residue. Fields, in order: V gene, clone size, J gene, CDR3 protein. Expanded clones are given a class, and other clones once, few, many or no size at all.

v_gene: TRBV27
abundance: .
j_gene: TRBJ2-7
CDR3aa: CASSPRANYEQYF

v_gene: TRBV28
abundance: .
j_gene: TRBJ2-1
CDR3aa: CASRYRVGDGNEQFF

v_gene: TRBV14
abundance: .
j_gene: TRBJ1-6
CDR3aa: CASSPDSSYNSPLHF

v_gene: TRBV7-3
abundance: few
j_gene: TRBJ2-2
CDR3aa: CASASWGGNTGELFF

v_gene: TRBV7-2
abundance: .
j_gene: TRBJ1-6
CDR3aa: CASSLEGAPSPLHF

v_gene: TRBV29-1
abundance: .
j_gene: TRBJ2-1
CDR3aa: CSVFGIAGASSYNEQFF

v_gene: TRBV19
abundance: .
j_gene: TRBJ1-6
CDR3aa: CASRTGNNSPLHF

v_gene: TRBV18
abundance: .
j_gene: TRBJ2-3
CDR3aa: CASSGESTDTQYF

v_gene: TRBV29-1
abundance: once
j_gene: TRBJ1-4
CDR3aa: CSVSTQGASNEKLFF

v_gene: TRBV4-2
abundance: .
j_gene: TRBJ1-3
CDR3aa: CASSQGTDGNTIYF

v_gene: TRBV28
abundance: .
j_gene: TRBJ2-7
CDR3aa: CASRSSSGLSYEQYF

v_gene: TRBV19
abundance: .
j_gene: TRBJ1-5
CDR3aa: CASSHGTYQPQHF

v_gene: TRBV6-1
abundance: once
j_gene: TRBJ1-4
CDR3aa: CASSERKGGFEKLFF

v_gene: TRBV30
abundance: .
j_gene: TRBJ2-2
CDR3aa: CAWSVQAGPGELFF

v_gene: TRBV6-6
abundance: .
j_gene: TRBJ1-2
CDR3aa: CASSYRDRDYGYTF

v_gene: TRBV10-3
abundance: .
j_gene: TRBJ2-5
CDR3aa: CASSGLPQGQTQYF

v_gene: TRBV7-9
abundance: medium-sized
j_gene: TRBJ2-2
CDR3aa: CASSYEITGELFF

v_gene: TRBV6-1
abundance: .
j_gene: TRBJ1-2
CDR3aa: CASSEDVRDGYTF

v_gene: TRBV7-8
abundance: .
j_gene: TRBJ2-2
CDR3aa: CASSLEFWAGNGTGELFF

v_gene: TRBV6-1
abundance: .
j_gene: TRBJ2-7
CDR3aa: CASRPAGGPGEQYF

v_gene: TRBV5-6
abundance: .
j_gene: TRBJ1-2
CDR3aa: CASSLLGQKIIGYTF

v_gene: TRBV2
abundance: .
j_gene: TRBJ2-5
CDR3aa: CASSRLAAQETQYF

v_gene: TRBV27
abundance: .
j_gene: TRBJ2-5
CDR3aa: CASSSRDRQETQYF